Below, 18 T cell receptor beta chains from the same sample are listed, as sequenced in a study of T cells in Graves' hyperthyroidism and ophthalmopathy. From RNA transcripts, TCR beta CDR3 regions were amplified. The HTBI primer set was used in a first-round RT-PCR of the TCR CDR3. MiXCR, applied by TCRdb to the multiplex PCR reads, yields one record per CDR3 protein. Altogether approximately 690,000 distinct CDR3 sequences are present, less than 25% being singletons, with the ten largest covering about 35%. Sequenced: blood. The receptors derive from a man between 25 and 39 years old with Graves' ophthalmopathy.

This chain links TRBV6-1 with TRBJ2-2; a weak D match, TRBD2 (6 bases). The CDR3 has 15 residues. V lost 8 bases, J lost 1 base, and 14 bases lay in between. Germline CDR1 is MNHNS and CDR2 is SASEGT. The CDR3 region is CASVGRTQNTGELFF. The CDR3, as DNA: TGTGCCAGCGTGGGGAGGACACAGAACACCGGGGAGCTGTTTTTT.

There are many counts of this clonotype. The rearrangement links TRBV7-2 to TRBJ2-5, with TRBD2 matching 8 bases. The V gene end was trimmed by 2 bases and the J gene end by 2 bases; junction bases not matched to a gene: 1. Per germline, CDR1 SGHTA and CDR2 FQGNSA. There are 14 residues in the CDR3. This chain's CDR3 is CASSLSGGQETQYF. In DNA, the CDR3 is TGTGCCAGCAGCTTAAGCGGGGGACAAGAGACCCAGTACTTC.

This clonotype was recorded at least ten times. Here the CDR3 reads CAGGERTSNTGELFF. DNA for the CDR3: TGTGCCGGGGGGGAAAGGACCTCGAACACCGGGGAGCTGTTTTTT. The chain couples TRBV2 to TRBJ2-2; TRBD2 agrees at 7 bases. CDR3 length equals 15 residues. The V and J ends lost 11 bases and 0 bases, in that order; junction bases with no gene match: 9. Germline V gene sequence: CDR1 SNHLY, CDR2 FYNNEI.

The chain is built from TRBV3-1 and TRBJ2-4, with a possible D match to TRBD1 (7 bases). CDR1 and CDR2 from the germline V gene are LGHDT and YNNKEL (reference sequence). The V end was cut by 6 bases, the J end by 0 bases, with 18 bases between. The CDR3 consists of 17 residues. CDR3: CASRGGQVDVAKNIQYF. The CDR3 DNA follows: TGTGCCAGCAGGGGAGGACAGGTCGATGTAGCCAAAAACATTCAGTACTTC.

In this sample, this clonotype turned up many times. The chain links TRBV30 to TRBJ1-2; D uncertain. The germline V gene encodes CDR1 GTSNPN and CDR2 SVGIG (reference sequence). This CDR3 spans 12 amino acids. The ends were cut back, 5 bases at V and 4 bases at J, with 11 bases in the middle. The CDR3 DNA follows: TGTGCCTGGGAGGCCGGATTCTATGGCTACACCTTC. This translates into CAWEAGFYGYTF.

The chain's CDR3 is CAWSAPGGPNQPQHF. Here the CDR3 DNA reads TGTGCCTGGAGTGCACCAGGGGGCCCCAATCAGCCCCAGCATTTT. The chain is built from TRBV30 and TRBJ1-5, with TRBD1 identical over 8 bases. Germline CDR1 is GTSNPN and CDR2 is SVGIG (reference sequence). This CDR3 comprises 15 residues. V lost 1 base to trimming and J lost 3 bases; unmatched junction nucleotides: 5.

The gene calls are TRBV5-6 and TRBJ2-5; D is unclear. This CDR3 is 12 amino acids long. V was pared by 6 bases and J by 2 bases, with 8 bases between. Germline lookup yields CDR1 SGHDT and CDR2 YYEEEE. The CDR3 DNA sequence: TGTGCCAGCAAGGCCAATCAAGAGACCCAGTACTTC. This codes for CASKANQETQYF.

This clonotype came up a few times. The chain joins TRBV28 to TRBJ2-7; D may be TRBD2 (6 bases). CDR3 length equals 17 residues. Germline-derived CDR1 and CDR2 are MDHEN and SYDVKM. Trimming left V 5 bases short and J 5 bases short, with 25 bases between. CDR3 amino acids: CASSPARLGGIIHEQYF. The CDR3 DNA reads TGTGCCAGCAGTCCTGCTCGGCTTGGCGGGATCATCCACGAGCAGTACTTC.

This clonotype appeared a few times. The CDR3 here is CASSSRLAGGVSTGELFF. The CDR3, as DNA: TGTGCCAGCAGCTCGCGACTAGCGGGTGGGGTTAGCACCGGGGAGCTGTTTTTT. The rearrangement joins TRBV5-4 to TRBJ2-2, with 10 bases lining up with TRBD2. The CDR3 runs 18 residues. The junction had 12 bases not matched to a gene; V was cut back by 3 bases and J by 4 bases. CDR1 is SGHNT and CDR2 is YYREEE in the germline V gene (reference sequence).

This clonotype was observed a handful of times. This chain uses TRBV7-2 with TRBJ2-4; 14 nucleotides align to TRBD2. The germline V gene encodes CDR1 SGHTA and CDR2 FQGNSA. The CDR3 is 22 residues long. The ends lost 4 bases at V and 1 base at J; junction bases unmatched: 18. The CDR3 DNA follows: TGTGCCAGCAGCTCCGCGGCGGGGACTAGCGGGAGCGAGGGCGGGGCCAAAAACATTCAGTACTTC. Residues: CASSSAAGTSGSEGGAKNIQYF.

This clonotype appeared a few times. A read error may produce the germline difference seen at one junction end. The CDR3 coding sequence is TGCGCCAGCAGCCAAGACCAGGGTTCCTCCGAGCAGTACTTC. Translating it yields CASSQDQGSSEQYF. This chain connects TRBV4-3 to TRBJ2-7; weak D call: TRBD1 (5 bases). The germline V gene has CDR1 LGHNA and CDR2 YSLEER. The CDR3 loop spans 14 amino acids.

V is TRBV4-2 and J is TRBJ1-1, with a tentative D call TRBD1 (5 bases). Germline CDR1 and CDR2: LGHNA and YNFKEQ. The CDR3 length is 15 residues. V was cut by 0 bases and J by 0 bases, with 8 bases left in between. The DNA of the CDR3 is TGTGCCAGCAGCCAAGATGTGGGGCTGAACACTGAAGCTTTCTTT. It yields the protein CASSQDVGLNTEAFF.

This clonotype was seen a few times. The genes are TRBV2 and TRBJ2-2; 10 bases align to TRBD2. Losses at the gene ends were 7 bases for V and 1 base for J; bases not matched to a gene: 3. The germline CDR1 and CDR2 sequences are SNHLY and FYNNEI. The length of the CDR3 is 15 residues. The CDR3 coding sequence is TGTGCCAGCAACGGACTAGCGGAGAACACCGGGGAGCTGTTTTTT. Translated: CASNGLAENTGELFF.

The table lists this clonotype with many counts. The J gene is TRBJ1-4, the V gene TRBV12-3 or TRBV12-4; 9 bases fit TRBD1. Unmatched junction bases numbered 8, after V lost 5 bases and J lost 10 bases. This CDR3 comprises 14 residues. CDR3 sequence reads: CASSDTGGGRKLFF. The CDR3 nucleotides read TGTGCCAGCAGTGACACAGGGGGCGGTCGAAAACTGTTTTTT.

The chain couples TRBV11-2 to TRBJ2-2; perhaps TRBD1 as D (5 bases). The germline CDR1 and CDR2 sequences are SGHAT and FQNNGV. The CDR3 is 16 residues long. V lost 4 bases and J 1 base, leaving 13 bases between the germline ends. The CDR3 DNA sequence: TGTGCCAGCAGCTCAAGGGGCAGGAGGAACACCGGGGAGCTGTTTTTT. Encoded protein: CASSSRGRRNTGELFF.

This clonotype showed up many times. The CDR3 region has the DNA TGTGCCAGCAGCTTCAACAGGGCGGCCACTGAAGCTTTCTTT. Its translation: CASSFNRAATEAFF. This rearrangement joins TRBV11-2 to TRBJ1-1; D is possibly TRBD1 (6 bases). Germline V gene data show CDR1 as SGHAT and CDR2 as FQNNGV. This CDR3 spans 14 amino acids. V lost 3 bases, J lost 4 bases, and 12 bases lay in between.

This clonotype has only a few counts. The rearrangement links TRBV7-9 to TRBJ2-2, with 7 bases fitting TRBD1. The V gene end was trimmed by 0 bases and the J gene end by 2 bases; junction bases not matched to a gene: 3. Looked up from germline, CDR1 is SEHNR and CDR2 is FQNEAQ (reference sequence). The CDR3 is made up of 16 amino acids. CDR3 DNA: TGTGCCAGCAGCTTAGCTACAGGGGTAAACACCGGGGAGCTGTTTTTT. The encoded protein is CASSLATGVNTGELFF.

The J gene is TRBJ1-1, the V gene TRBV5-1; D not certain. Trimming took 0 bases from V and 5 from J, leaving 11 bases between them. CDR1 is SGHRS and CDR2 is YFSETQ in the germline V gene. This CDR3 is 14 amino acids long. CDR3 DNA sequence: TGCGCCAGCAGCTTGGCGCGGAGAGGGACTGAAGCTTTCTTT. Its protein product is CASSLARRGTEAFF.